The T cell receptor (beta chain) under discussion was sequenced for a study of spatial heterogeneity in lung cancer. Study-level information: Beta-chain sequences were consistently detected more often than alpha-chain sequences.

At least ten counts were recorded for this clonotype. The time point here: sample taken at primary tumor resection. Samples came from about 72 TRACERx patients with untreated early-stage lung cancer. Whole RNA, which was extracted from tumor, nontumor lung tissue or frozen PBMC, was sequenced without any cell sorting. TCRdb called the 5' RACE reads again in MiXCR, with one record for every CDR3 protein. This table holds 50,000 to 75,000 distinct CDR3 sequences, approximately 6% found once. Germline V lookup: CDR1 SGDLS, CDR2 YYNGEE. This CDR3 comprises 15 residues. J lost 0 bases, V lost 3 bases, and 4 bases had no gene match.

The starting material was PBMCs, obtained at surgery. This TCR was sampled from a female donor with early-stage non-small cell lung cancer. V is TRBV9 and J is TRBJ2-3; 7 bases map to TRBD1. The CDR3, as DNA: TGTGCCAGCAGCGAATGGACAGGCAGCACAGATACGCAGTATTTT. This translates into CASSEWTGSTDTQYF.